This TCR beta chain was sequenced during a study of breast tumors, draining lymph nodes, adjacent tissues. General observations from the study: The lymph node origin of tumor T cells was framed as consistent with a hypothesis, not demonstrated. Data fit most tumor T cells coming from lymph node, expanding in tumor.

TCRdb called the multiplex PCR reads again in MiXCR, with one record for every CDR3 protein. Of 200,000 to 250,000 distinct CDR3 sequences detected, 34% appear once; the ten largest clones hold approximately 3.5%. Breast cancer patients provided tissue from their axillary draining lymph nodes. V gave up 7 bases and J gave up 10 bases; unmatched junction bases: 18. The CDR3 runs to 16 residues. Germline V gene sequence: CDR1 LNHDA, CDR2 SQIVND (reference sequence). At least ten counts were recorded for this clonotype. Antigen unknown. Sequencing used axillary lymph node tissue. The chain is built from TRBV19 and TRBJ1-4; TRBD1 matches at 7 bases. The source is a female donor with breast cancer. Some clones in this sample may be carry-over from other donors' samples. The CDR3 DNA is TGTGCCAGTATGGGCCCTGGGACAGCCGAGTGGGGAAAACTGTTTTTT. This sequence encodes CASMGPGTAEWGKLFF.